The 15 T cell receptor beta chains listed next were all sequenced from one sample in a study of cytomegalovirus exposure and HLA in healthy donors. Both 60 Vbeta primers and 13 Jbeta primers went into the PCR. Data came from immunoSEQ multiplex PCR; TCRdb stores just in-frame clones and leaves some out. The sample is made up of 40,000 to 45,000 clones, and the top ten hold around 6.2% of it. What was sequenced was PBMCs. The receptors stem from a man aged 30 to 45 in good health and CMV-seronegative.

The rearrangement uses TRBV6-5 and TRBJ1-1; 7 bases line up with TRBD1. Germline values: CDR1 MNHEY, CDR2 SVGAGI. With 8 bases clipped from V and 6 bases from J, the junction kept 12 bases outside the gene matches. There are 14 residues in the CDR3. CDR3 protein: CASYLRQGWAEAFF. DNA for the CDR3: TGTGCCAGCTATCTCCGACAGGGTTGGGCTGAAGCTTTCTTT.

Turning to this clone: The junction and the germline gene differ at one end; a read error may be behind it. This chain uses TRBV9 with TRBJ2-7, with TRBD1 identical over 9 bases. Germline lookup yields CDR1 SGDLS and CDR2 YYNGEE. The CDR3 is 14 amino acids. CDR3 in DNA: TGTGCCGGCAGCGTAGGACAGGGGTTGCACGAGCAGTACTTC. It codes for CAGSVGQGLHEQYF.

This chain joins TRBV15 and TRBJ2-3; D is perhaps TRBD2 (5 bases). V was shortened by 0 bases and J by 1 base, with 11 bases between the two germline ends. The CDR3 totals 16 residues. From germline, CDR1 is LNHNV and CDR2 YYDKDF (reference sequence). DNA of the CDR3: TGTGCCACCAGCAGAGAATCTGGGAGCGGCACAGATACGCAGTATTTT. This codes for CATSRESGSGTDTQYF.

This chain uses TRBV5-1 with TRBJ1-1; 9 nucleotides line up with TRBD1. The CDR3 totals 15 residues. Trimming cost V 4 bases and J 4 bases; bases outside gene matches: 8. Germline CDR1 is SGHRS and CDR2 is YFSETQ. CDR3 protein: CASSEGTGWTTEAFF. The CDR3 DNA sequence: TGCGCCAGCAGCGAAGGGACAGGGTGGACCACTGAAGCTTTCTTT.

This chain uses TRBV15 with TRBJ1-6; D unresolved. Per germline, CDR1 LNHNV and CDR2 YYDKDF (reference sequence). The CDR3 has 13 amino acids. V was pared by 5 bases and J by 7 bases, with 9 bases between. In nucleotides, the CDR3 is TGTGCCACCAGCCCAACAGAAAATTCACCCCTCCACTTT. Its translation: CATSPTENSPLHF.

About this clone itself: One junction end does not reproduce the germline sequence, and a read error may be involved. CDR3 in DNA: TGTGCCGGCAGCGGTGGGACAGGCATATCTACCGAGCAGTACTTC. Translation gives CAGSGGTGISTEQYF. V gene TRBV7-9 combines with J gene TRBJ2-7, with 8 bases aligning to TRBD1. There are 15 residues in the CDR3. Germline CDR1 reads SEHNR; CDR2 reads FQNEAQ (reference sequence).

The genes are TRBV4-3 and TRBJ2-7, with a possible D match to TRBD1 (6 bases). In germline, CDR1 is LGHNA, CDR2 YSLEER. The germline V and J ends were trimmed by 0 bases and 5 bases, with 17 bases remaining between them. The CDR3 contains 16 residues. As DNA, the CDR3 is TGCGCCAGCAGCCAAGATGGTGGGGGCTCCAAGGACGAGCAGTACTTC. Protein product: CASSQDGGGSKDEQYF.

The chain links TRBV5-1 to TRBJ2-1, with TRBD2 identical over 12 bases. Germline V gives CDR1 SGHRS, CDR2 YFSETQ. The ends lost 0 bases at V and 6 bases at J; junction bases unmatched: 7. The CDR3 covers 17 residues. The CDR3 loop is CASSLAFLTSGSNEQFF. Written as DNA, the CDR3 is TGCGCCAGCAGCTTGGCATTTTTGACTAGCGGGAGCAATGAGCAGTTCTTC.

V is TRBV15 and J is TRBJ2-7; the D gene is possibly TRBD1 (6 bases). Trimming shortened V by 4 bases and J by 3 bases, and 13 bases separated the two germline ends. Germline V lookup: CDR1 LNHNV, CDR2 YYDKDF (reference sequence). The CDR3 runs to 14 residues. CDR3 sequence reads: CATSKGDSLYEQYF. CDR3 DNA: TGTGCCACCAGCAAGGGGGATTCCCTCTACGAGCAGTACTTC. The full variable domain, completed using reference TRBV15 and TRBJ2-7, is DAMVIQNPRYQVTQFGKPVTLSCSQTLNHNVMYWYQQKSSQAPKLLFHYYDKDFNNEADTPDNFQSRRPNTSFCFLDIRSPGLGDTAMYLCATSKGDSLYEQYFGPGTRLTVT.

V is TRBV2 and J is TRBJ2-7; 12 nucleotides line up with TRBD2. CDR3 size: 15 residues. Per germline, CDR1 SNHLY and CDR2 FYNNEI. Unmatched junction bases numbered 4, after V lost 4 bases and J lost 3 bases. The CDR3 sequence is CASSGTSGKIYEQYF. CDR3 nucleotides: TGTGCCAGCAGTGGGACTAGCGGGAAGATCTACGAGCAGTACTTC.

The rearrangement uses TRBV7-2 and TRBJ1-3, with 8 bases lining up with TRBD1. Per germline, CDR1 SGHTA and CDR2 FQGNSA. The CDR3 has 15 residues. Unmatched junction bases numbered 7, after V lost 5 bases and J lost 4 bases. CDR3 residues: CASSPMTGDGNTIYF. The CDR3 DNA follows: TGTGCCAGCAGCCCTATGACAGGGGACGGAAACACCATATATTTT.

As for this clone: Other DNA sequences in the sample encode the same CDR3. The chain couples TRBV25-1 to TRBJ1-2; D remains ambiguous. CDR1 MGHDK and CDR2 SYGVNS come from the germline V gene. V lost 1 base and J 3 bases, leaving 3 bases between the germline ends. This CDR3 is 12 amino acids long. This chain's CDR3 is CASSESDYGYTF. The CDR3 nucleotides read TGTGCCAGCAGTGAATCCGACTATGGCTACACCTTC.

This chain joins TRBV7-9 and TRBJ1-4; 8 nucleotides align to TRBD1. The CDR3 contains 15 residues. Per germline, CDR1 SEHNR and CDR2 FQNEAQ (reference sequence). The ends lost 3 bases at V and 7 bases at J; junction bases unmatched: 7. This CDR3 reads CASSLRTGIGEKLFF. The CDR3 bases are TGTGCCAGCAGCTTGAGGACAGGGATAGGTGAAAAACTGTTTTTT.

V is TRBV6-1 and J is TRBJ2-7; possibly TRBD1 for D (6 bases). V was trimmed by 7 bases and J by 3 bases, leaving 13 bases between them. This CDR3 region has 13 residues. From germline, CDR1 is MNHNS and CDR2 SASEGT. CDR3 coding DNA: TGTGCCAGCAATTCAGGACAGTACTACGAGCAGTACTTC. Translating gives CASNSGQYYEQYF.

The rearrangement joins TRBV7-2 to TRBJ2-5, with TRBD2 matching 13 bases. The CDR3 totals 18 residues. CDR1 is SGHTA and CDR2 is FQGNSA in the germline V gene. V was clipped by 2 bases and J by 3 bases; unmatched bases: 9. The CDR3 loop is CASSLLVFGLAGEETQYF. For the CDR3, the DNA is TGTGCCAGCAGCTTATTGGTGTTCGGACTAGCGGGGGAAGAGACCCAGTACTTC.